Listed here are 31 T cell receptor beta chains from one sample, sequenced in a study of T-cell reconstitution after alpha-beta-depleted transplantation in children. Unique molecular identifiers were used in preparing the TCRbeta library. Using its own MiXCR run on the PCR reads, TCRdb lists one record per CDR3 protein. In the table there are about 610,000 distinct CDR3 sequences, roughly 27% of which are singletons. Sequences were derived from PBMCs, sampled before TCRalphabeta/CD19-depleted stem cell transplant. The receptors were gathered from a boy in the first two years of life with Wiskott-Aldrich syndrome, due to receive a stem cell transplant.

In its sample, this clonotype was seen a few times. The gene calls are TRBV27 and TRBJ2-7, with a weak D call TRBD2 (6 bases). Germline CDR1 is MNHEY and CDR2 is SMNVEV (reference sequence). CDR3 size: 15 residues. V gave up 5 bases and J gave up 1 base, with 15 bases separating them. In DNA form, the CDR3 reads TGTGCCAGCAGTCCGCGGCCGGGACTTTCCTACGAGCAGTACTTC. Translating gives CASSPRPGLSYEQYF.

This clonotype has just a few counts. The chain joins TRBV12-3 or TRBV12-4 to TRBJ2-2, with D tentatively TRBD1 (5 bases). The CDR3 sequence is 14 residues long. V lost 4 bases and J lost 6, with 12 bases in between. CDR3 nucleotides: TGTGCCAGCAGTTCAGGGTTGAGTTCCGGGGAGCTGTTTTTT. This sequence encodes CASSSGLSSGELFF.

This clonotype has a handful of counts. The chain couples TRBV5-1 to TRBJ2-1, with TRBD1 identical over 10 bases. CDR3 length: 14 amino acids. Trimming removed 4 bases from V and 5 bases from J; junction bases left unmatched: 3. Germline V gives CDR1 SGHRS, CDR2 YFSETQ. DNA for the CDR3: TGCGCCAGCAGCAAGGACAGGGGGAACAATGAGCAGTTCTTC. Encoded protein: CASSKDRGNNEQFF.

The chain employs TRBV10-3 and TRBJ2-7; 12 nucleotides match TRBD2. The trim removed 6 bases at V and 3 bases at J, leaving 6 bases unmatched. There are 15 residues in the CDR3. CDR1 is ENHRY, CDR2 SYGVKD, per germline. CDR3 sequence: CAIRGGTSGFYEQYF. The CDR3 DNA sequence: TGTGCCATCAGGGGTGGGACTAGCGGGTTCTACGAGCAGTACTTC.

V is TRBV29-1 and J is TRBJ1-1; 8 nucleotides align to TRBD1. The CDR3 has 11 amino acids. V trimming: 6 bases; J trimming: 11 bases; junction bases outside the gene matches: 8. Germline-derived CDR1 and CDR2 are SQVTM and ANQGSEA. CDR3 in DNA: TGCAGCGTGGCGCAGGGGGCGTGGGCTTTCTTT. As protein: CSVAQGAWAFF. Complete variable domain (other parts from reference TRBV29-1 and TRBJ1-1): SAVISQKPSRDICQRGTSLTIQCQVDSQVTMMFWYRQQPGQSLTLIATANQGSEATYESGFVIDKFPISRPNLTFSTLTVSNMSPEDSSIYLCSVAQGAWAFFGQGTRLTVV.

The rearrangement uses TRBV24-1 and TRBJ2-3, with a possible D match to TRBD2 (5 bases). The V and J ends lost 3 bases and 2 bases respectively, with 14 bases between them. The CDR3 has 16 amino acids. CDR1 and CDR2 (germline): KGHDR, SFDVKD. The CDR3 bases are TGTGCCACCAGTGATCCCAGCGGCACCGACACAGATACGCAGTATTTT. Its protein is CATSDPSGTDTDTQYF.

This clonotype showed up just a few times. V usage is TRBV3-1 and J usage is TRBJ1-1, with D perhaps TRBD1 (5 bases). The CDR3 loop spans 17 amino acids. Germline CDR1 reads LGHDT; CDR2 reads YNNKEL (reference sequence). Trimming shortened V by 1 base and J by 0 bases, and 15 bases separated the two germline ends. CDR3: CASSQGFAGPLNTEAFF. The CDR3 coding sequence is TGTGCCAGCAGCCAAGGGTTTGCAGGGCCGTTGAACACTGAAGCTTTCTTT. The full variable domain, rest sourced from reference TRBV3-1 and TRBJ1-1, is DTAVSQTPKYLVTQMGNDKSIKCEQNLGHDTMYWYKQDSKKFLKIMFSYNNKELIINETVPNRFSPKSPDKAHLNLHINSLELGDSAVYFCASSQGFAGPLNTEAFFGQGTRLTVV.

The rearrangement links TRBV15 to TRBJ2-5, with 11 bases identical to TRBD2. The trim removed 1 base at V and 5 bases at J, leaving 6 bases unmatched. This CDR3 is 16 amino acids long. Germline V lookup: CDR1 LNHNV, CDR2 YYDKDF (reference sequence). CDR3 nucleotide sequence: TGTGCCACCAGCAGAGTAAGGACTAGCGGGTTGGAGACCCAGTACTTC. It codes for CATSRVRTSGLETQYF.

The CDR3 spells CASSWGQGQETQYF. CDR3 bases: TGTGCCAGCAGCTGGGGACAGGGACAAGAGACCCAGTACTTC. The V call is TRBV28, the J call TRBJ2-5; 9 bases are shared with TRBD1. The germline V gene has CDR1 MDHEN and CDR2 SYDVKM. Trimming cost V 6 bases and J 2 bases; bases outside gene matches: 4. The CDR3 has 14 residues.

This clonotype turned up a few times. This sequence joins TRBV20-1 and TRBJ2-5, with D tentatively TRBD1 (5 bases). Germline values: CDR1 DFQATT, CDR2 SNEGSKA (reference sequence). The CDR3 extends over 15 amino acids. Trimming shortened V by 0 bases and J by 7 bases, and 18 bases separated the two germline ends. CDR3 DNA: TGCAGTGCTAGAGATACAGGAGTCGGAGTGTGGACCCAGTACTTC. Translation: CSARDTGVGVWTQYF.

V and J are TRBV12-3 or TRBV12-4 and TRBJ2-5; D remains unclear. V gave up 3 bases and J gave up 4 bases, with 12 bases separating them. The CDR3 extends over 14 amino acids. The CDR3 is CASSFLAVTETQYF. DNA for the CDR3: TGTGCCAGCAGTTTCCTGGCCGTTACAGAGACCCAGTACTTC.

J is TRBJ2-6 and V is TRBV10-3, with D unresolved. The CDR3 runs to 14 residues. In germline, CDR1 is ENHRY, CDR2 SYGVKD. V was trimmed by 4 bases and J by 2 bases, leaving 6 bases between them. CDR3 DNA sequence: TGTGCCATCAGTGGGGTTCCTGGGGCCAACGTCCTGACTTTC. Its protein is CAISGVPGANVLTF.

The chain employs TRBV6-1 and TRBJ2-6, with unresolved D. V was shortened by 1 base and J by 0 bases, with 7 bases between the two germline ends. Germline V CDR1 and CDR2: MNHNS, SASEGT. This CDR3 region has 16 residues. This chain's CDR3 is CASSEGRHSGANVLTF. In DNA, the CDR3 is TGTGCCAGCAGTGAAGGGCGCCACTCTGGGGCCAACGTCCTGACTTTC.

The V and J genes are TRBV24-1 and TRBJ1-2; weak D call: TRBD1 (5 bases). V lost 4 bases, J lost 4 bases, and 15 bases lay in between. Germline assignment: CDR1 KGHDR and CDR2 SFDVKD. The CDR3 extends over 15 amino acids. CDR3 DNA: TGTGCCACCAGTGAGGGGACTGGGATCTCCTATGGCTACACCTTC. It translates to CATSEGTGISYGYTF.

The sample holds a few counts of this clonotype. V is TRBV10-2 and J is TRBJ2-3, with 10 nucleotides matching TRBD2. Germline V gene sequence: CDR1 WSHSY, CDR2 SAAADI. V trimming: 8 bases; J trimming: 6 bases; junction bases outside the gene matches: 8. The CDR3 covers 14 residues. The DNA of the CDR3 is TGCGCCAGCGGCGTAGCGGGAGGACAGGATACGCAGTATTTT. Translated, it gives CASGVAGGQDTQYF.

The chain has TRBV6-2 or TRBV6-3 and TRBJ2-1, with 8 bases identical to TRBD2. In germline, CDR1 is MNHEY, CDR2 SVGEGT. The junction had 0 bases not matched to a gene; V was cut back by 2 bases and J by 9 bases. The CDR3 spans 12 residues. The CDR3 loop is CASSYRGGEQFF. CDR3 DNA sequence: TGTGCCAGCAGTTACCGGGGGGGTGAGCAGTTCTTC.

This clonotype was observed a single time. This chain joins TRBV18 and TRBJ2-3; TRBD2 matches at 13 bases. Germline values: CDR1 KGHSH, CDR2 LQKENI. J lost 6 bases, V lost 4 bases, and 7 bases had no gene match. This CDR3 is built from 16 residues. The CDR3 DNA follows: TGTGCCAGCTCACGGACTAGCGGGAGTCATTGGGATACGCAGTATTTT. Translated, it gives CASSRTSGSHWDTQYF.

This clonotype was counted between two and nine times. This chain uses TRBV5-1 with TRBJ2-3, with D hard to call. V lost 4 bases to trimming and J lost 2 bases, with 11 bases between them. The CDR3 has 14 residues. The germline CDR1 and CDR2 sequences are SGHRS and YFSETQ. The CDR3 reads CASSTGRNTDTQYF. Written as DNA, the CDR3 is TGCGCCAGCAGCACGGGTCGGAACACAGATACGCAGTATTTT.

This sequence joins TRBV5-1 and TRBJ2-2; TRBD1 agrees at 10 bases. The CDR3 spans 16 residues. With 5 bases clipped from V and 4 bases from J, the junction kept 8 bases outside the gene matches. Germline V gene lookup returns CDR1 SGHRS and CDR2 YFSETQ. As DNA, the CDR3 is TGCGCCAGCAGAAGACCGGGACAGGGGAGCACCGGGGAGCTGTTTTTT. This translates into CASRRPGQGSTGELFF.

The chain recombines TRBV5-1 with TRBJ2-1; D remains unclear. The CDR3 extends over 13 amino acids. Deletions cut 3 bases from V and 6 bases from J, with 10 bases between. CDR1 and CDR2 (germline): SGHRS, YFSETQ. CDR3 in DNA: TGCGCCAGCAGCTCTGCTAGTCTCAATGAGCAGTTCTTC. Amino acids: CASSSASLNEQFF.

There are a few counts of this clonotype. The J gene is TRBJ1-2, the V gene TRBV13; 7 bases map to TRBD1. The CDR3 consists of 14 residues. The germline V gene encodes CDR1 PRHDT and CDR2 FYEKMQ (reference sequence). Trimming cost V 6 bases and J 4 bases; bases outside gene matches: 8. The CDR3 region is CASSYDRAAYGYTF. CDR3 DNA sequence: TGTGCCAGCAGTTACGACAGGGCGGCCTATGGCTACACCTTC.

This clonotype was seen a handful of times. In DNA, the CDR3 is TGCAGTGCTGGCGGACAGGGCGAAGCTTTCTTT. Translated: CSAGGQGEAFF. The rearrangement uses TRBV20-1 and TRBJ1-1, with TRBD1 matching over 8 bases. The V gene end was trimmed by 5 bases and the J gene end by 8 bases; junction bases not matched to a gene: 4. The CDR3 loop spans 11 amino acids. CDR1 and CDR2 from the germline V gene are DFQATT and SNEGSKA (reference sequence).

This clonotype was detected a few times. The V call is TRBV7-2, the J call TRBJ2-7; D is ambiguous. The CDR3 consists of 15 residues. Trimming took off 1 base at V and 2 bases at J, with 12 bases between the two ends. From germline, CDR1 is SGHTA and CDR2 FQGNSA. The CDR3 loop reads CASSLVIGRTYEQYF. CDR3 DNA: TGTGCCAGCAGCTTAGTAATCGGCAGGACCTACGAGCAGTACTTC.

This clonotype was found a few times. The chain has TRBV20-1 and TRBJ2-7; unclear D gene. Germline CDR1 is DFQATT and CDR2 is SNEGSKA (reference sequence). Trimming left V 2 bases short and J 0 bases short, with 14 bases between. CDR3 length equals 15 residues. CDR3 DNA sequence: TGCAGTGCTAGAATCCGCGGCGCAAACTCCTACGAGCAGTACTTC. Its translation: CSARIRGANSYEQYF.

This clonotype was counted a few times. The V call is TRBV11-2, the J call TRBJ2-1, with 8 bases aligning to TRBD2. Per germline, CDR1 SGHAT and CDR2 FQNNGV. This CDR3 spans 15 amino acids. Trimming removed 5 bases from V and 4 bases from J; junction bases left unmatched: 7. CDR3 region: CASSRPGLGYNEQFF. Here the CDR3 DNA reads TGTGCCAGCAGCCGACCGGGACTAGGGTACAATGAGCAGTTCTTC.

In this sample, this clonotype turned up once. V gene TRBV18 combines with J gene TRBJ2-7, with a weak D call TRBD2 (7 bases). CDR1 is KGHSH, CDR2 LQKENI, per germline. The germline V and J ends were trimmed by 4 bases and 7 bases, with 23 bases remaining between them. CDR3 size: 16 residues. The CDR3 region is CASSLDRAGASGEQYF. The CDR3 region has the DNA TGTGCCAGCTCACTTGATCGGGCGGGGGCGTCTGGGGAGCAGTACTTC.

The rearrangement uses TRBV20-1 and TRBJ1-2, with D possibly TRBD1 on 5 matching bases. V was cut by 5 bases and J by 0 bases, with 16 bases left in between. Germline values: CDR1 DFQATT, CDR2 SNEGSKA (reference sequence). CDR3 length: 15 amino acids. CDR3 DNA sequence: TGCAGTGCTGGGGACCGAAAACCAGCTAACTATGGCTACACCTTC. It codes for CSAGDRKPANYGYTF.

This clonotype was detected ten times or more. The J gene is TRBJ1-6, the V gene TRBV7-8, with D uncertain. CDR3 size: 17 residues. Germline values: CDR1 SGHVS, CDR2 FQNEAQ. Trimming took 1 base from V and 4 from J, leaving 14 bases between them. The CDR3 bases are TGTGCCAGCAGCTTAGGGGCCGTGACATCTTATAATTCACCCCTCCACTTT. It is translated as CASSLGAVTSYNSPLHF.

V usage is TRBV5-1 and J usage is TRBJ2-7; D might be TRBD2 (5 bases). The CDR3 runs 12 residues. With 3 bases removed from V and 5 bases from J, the gap between germline ends came to 9 bases. Germline loops: CDR1 SGHRS, CDR2 YFSETQ. The CDR3 sequence: CASSWAGDEQYF. The CDR3 nucleotides are TGCGCCAGCAGCTGGGCCGGGGACGAGCAGTACTTC.

The rearrangement links TRBV7-7 to TRBJ2-1; the match to TRBD2 covers 7 bases. Germline V gene lookup returns CDR1 SSHAT and CDR2 FNYEAQ (reference sequence). This CDR3 is built from 15 residues. Trimming took 6 bases from V and 7 from J; bases not matched to a gene: 12. For the CDR3, the DNA is TGTGCCAGCAGTAAAACTCTAGCGGAGGGGAATGAGCAGTTCTTC. It codes for CASSKTLAEGNEQFF. Together with reference TRBV7-7 and TRBJ2-1, the CDR3 gives the full variable domain: GAGVSQSPRYKVTKRGQDVTLRCDPISSHATLYWYQQALGQGPEFLTYFNYEAQPDKSGLPSDRFSAERPEGSISTLTIQRTEQRDSAMYRCASSKTLAEGNEQFFGPGTRLTVL.

The chain uses TRBV6-2 or TRBV6-3 and TRBJ2-3; 11 bases fit TRBD2. The germline V gene encodes CDR1 MNHEY and CDR2 SVGEGT. The length of the CDR3 is 17 residues. The ends lost 4 bases at V and 1 base at J; junction bases unmatched: 7. The CDR3 DNA reads as TGTGCCAGCAGTTCCGGGACTAGCGGACTTCGCACAGATACGCAGTATTTT. Encoded protein: CASSSGTSGLRTDTQYF.